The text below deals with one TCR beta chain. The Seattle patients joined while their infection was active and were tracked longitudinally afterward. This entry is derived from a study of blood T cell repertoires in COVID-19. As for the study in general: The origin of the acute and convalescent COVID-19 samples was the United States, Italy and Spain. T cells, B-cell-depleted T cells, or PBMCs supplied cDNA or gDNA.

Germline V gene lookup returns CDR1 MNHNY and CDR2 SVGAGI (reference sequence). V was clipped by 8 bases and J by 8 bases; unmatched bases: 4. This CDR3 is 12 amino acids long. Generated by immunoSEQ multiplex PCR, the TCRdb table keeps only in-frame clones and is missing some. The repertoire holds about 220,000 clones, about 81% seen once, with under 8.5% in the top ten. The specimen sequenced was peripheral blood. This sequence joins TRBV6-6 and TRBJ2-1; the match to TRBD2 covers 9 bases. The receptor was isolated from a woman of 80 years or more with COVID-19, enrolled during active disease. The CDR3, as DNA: TGTGCCAGCGGCGGGAGGGCCGATGAGCAGTTCTTC. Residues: CASGGRADEQFF.